This T cell receptor (beta chain) was obtained from a study of graft-versus-host responses after intestinal transplantation. Some clones are missing from TCRdb's copy, which holds only in-frame ones; the method was immunoSEQ multiplex PCR. Of some 97,000 clones listed, roughly 87% are singletons. In regard to this clone: Its antigen remains unidentified.

The CDR3 sequence is 16 residues long. V was pared by 4 bases and J by 0 bases, with 14 bases between. CDR1 is SGHRS, CDR2 YFSETQ, per germline. The sample consisted of unstimulated CD4+ T cells sorted from spleen or lymph node cells, taken before transplant. V usage is TRBV5-1 and J usage is TRBJ2-1, with a possible D match to TRBD2 (7 bases). The TCR originated in a human donor who was the organ donor for an intestinal transplant. This chain's CDR3 is CASSPGGLNSYNEQFF. In DNA form, the CDR3 reads TGCGCCAGCAGCCCCGGGGGGCTCAACTCCTACAATGAGCAGTTCTTC.